This T cell receptor beta chain was retrieved from a study of T cells expressing NK-cell markers. Study details: Sequencing covered eight donors, seven HCMV-seropositive and one seronegative.

TCRdb re-called the 5' RACE reads and shows each CDR3 protein once, DNA omitted. The sample has 350,000 to 450,000 distinct CDR3 sequences, and its top ten clones hold roughly 5.5%. Germline lookup yields CDR1 SGHTA and CDR2 FQGTGA. CDR3 length: 17 amino acids. This TCR was sampled from a man between 18 and 69 years old in good health. V and J are TRBV7-3 and TRBJ2-1; the TCRdb D gene call, TRBD1, has no DNA to confirm it. Sequenced material: blood T cells: a sorted CD56 or NKG2C T cell subset, CD4+ or CD8+ T cells, or bulk PBMC T cells (not recorded which). The CDR3 sequence: CASSLTVGGGPRNEQFF.